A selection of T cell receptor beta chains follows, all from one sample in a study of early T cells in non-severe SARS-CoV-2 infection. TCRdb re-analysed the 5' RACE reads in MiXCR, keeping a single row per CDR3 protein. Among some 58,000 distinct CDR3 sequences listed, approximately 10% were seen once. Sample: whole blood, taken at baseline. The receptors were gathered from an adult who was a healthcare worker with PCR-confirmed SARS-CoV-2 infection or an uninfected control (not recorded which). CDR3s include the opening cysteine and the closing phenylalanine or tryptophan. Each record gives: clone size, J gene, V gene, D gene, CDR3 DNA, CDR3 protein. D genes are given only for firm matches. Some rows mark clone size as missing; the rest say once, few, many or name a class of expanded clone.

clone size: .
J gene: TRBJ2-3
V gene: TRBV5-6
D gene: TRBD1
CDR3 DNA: TGTGCCAGCGACGGTTCTCACAGGGGGCACACAGATACGCAGTATTTT
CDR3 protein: CASDGSHRGHTDTQYF

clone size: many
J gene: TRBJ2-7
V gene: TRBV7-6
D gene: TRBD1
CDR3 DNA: TGTGCCAGCAGCTTAATACAGGGGCAAGTGGGCGAGCAGTACTTC
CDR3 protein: CASSLIQGQVGEQYF

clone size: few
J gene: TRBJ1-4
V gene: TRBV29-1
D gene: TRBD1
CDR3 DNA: TGCAGCGTAAAAACTAGGACAGGATATAATGAAAAACTGTTTTTT
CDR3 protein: CSVKTRTGYNEKLFF

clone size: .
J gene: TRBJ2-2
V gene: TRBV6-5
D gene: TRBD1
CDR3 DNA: TGTGCCAGCAGTCCCCCAGGCGGAGGCCAGGGGGTCGTTACCGGGGAGCTGTTTTTT
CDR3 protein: CASSPPGGGQGVVTGELFF

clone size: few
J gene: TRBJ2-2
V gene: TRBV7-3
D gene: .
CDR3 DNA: TGTGCCAGCAGCCCCACTCGCGACACCGGGGAGCTGTTTTTT
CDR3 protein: CASSPTRDTGELFF

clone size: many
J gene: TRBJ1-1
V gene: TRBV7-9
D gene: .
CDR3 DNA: TGTGCCAGCAGCTTAGACTCTATGATGGCTTTCTTT
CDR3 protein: CASSLDSMMAFF

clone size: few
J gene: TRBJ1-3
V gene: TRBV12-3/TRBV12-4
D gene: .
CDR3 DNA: TGTGCCAGCAGTCTCGGTGGCACTGGAAACACCATATATTTT
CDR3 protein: CASSLGGTGNTIYF

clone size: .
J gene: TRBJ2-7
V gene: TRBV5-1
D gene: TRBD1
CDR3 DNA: TGCGCCAGCAGTATTGGGACAGCCTACTACGAGCAGTACTTC
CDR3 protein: CASSIGTAYYEQYF

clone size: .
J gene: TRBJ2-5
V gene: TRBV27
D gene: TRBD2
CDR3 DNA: TGTGCCAGCAGCCCCGGACTAGCGGGGGGGCTGGGGAAACCGCGCCTGCAAGAGACCCAGTACTTC
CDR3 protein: CASSPGLAGGLGKPRLQETQYF

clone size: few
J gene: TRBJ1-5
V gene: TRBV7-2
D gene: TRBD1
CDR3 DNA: TGTGCCAGCAGCTTAGGGCAGGGGGCAGGTCAGCCCCAGCATTTT
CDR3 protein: CASSLGQGAGQPQHF

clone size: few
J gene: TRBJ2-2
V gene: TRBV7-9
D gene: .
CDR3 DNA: TGTGCCAGCAGCACCGAGGTTTCCGGGGAGCTGTTTTTT
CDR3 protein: CASSTEVSGELFF

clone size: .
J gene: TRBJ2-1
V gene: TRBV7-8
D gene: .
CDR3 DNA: TGTGCCAGCAGCTTAGGCGGACGCGTTGAGCAGTTCTTC
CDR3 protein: CASSLGGRVEQFF

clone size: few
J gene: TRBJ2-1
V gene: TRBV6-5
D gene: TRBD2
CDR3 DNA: TGTGCCAGCAGCCCCCTTGCTAGCGGGGCCAATGAGCAGTTCTTC
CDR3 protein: CASSPLASGANEQFF

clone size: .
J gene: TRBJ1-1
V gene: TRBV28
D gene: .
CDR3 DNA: TGTGCCAGCAGTCCTCAGATCACTGAAGCTTTCTTT
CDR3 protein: CASSPQITEAFF

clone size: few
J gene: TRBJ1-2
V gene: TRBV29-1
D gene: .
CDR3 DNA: TGCAGCGCCCGGGACACTGGCTACACCTTC
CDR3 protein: CSARDTGYTF

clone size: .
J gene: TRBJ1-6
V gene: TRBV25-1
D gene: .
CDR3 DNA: TGTGCCAGCAGTGCGCGAATGGGGGGTAATTCACCCCTCCACTTT
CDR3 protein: CASSARMGGNSPLHF

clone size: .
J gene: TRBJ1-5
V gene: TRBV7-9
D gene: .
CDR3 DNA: TGTGCCAGCAGCTTATCAGGAGATCAGCCCCAGCATTTT
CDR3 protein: CASSLSGDQPQHF

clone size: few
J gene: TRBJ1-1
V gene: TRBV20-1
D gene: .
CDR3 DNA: TGCAGTGCCGAAGGGAGACAAGTCACTGAAGCTTTCTTT
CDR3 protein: CSAEGRQVTEAFF

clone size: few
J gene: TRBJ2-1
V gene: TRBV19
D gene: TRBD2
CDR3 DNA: TGTGCCAGTACCCCCGACCCGGGGGGTAATGAGCAGTTCTTC
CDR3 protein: CASTPDPGGNEQFF

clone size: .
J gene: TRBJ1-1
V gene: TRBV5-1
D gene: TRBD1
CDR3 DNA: TGCGCCAGCAGCTACAGGGGGCAACGGACTGAAGCTTTCTTT
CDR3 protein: CASSYRGQRTEAFF

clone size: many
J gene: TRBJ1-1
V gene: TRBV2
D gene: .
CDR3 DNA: TGTGCCAGCAGGAGGGACACTGAAGCTTTCTTT
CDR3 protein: CASRRDTEAFF

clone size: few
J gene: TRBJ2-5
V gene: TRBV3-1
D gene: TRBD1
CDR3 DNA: TGTGCCAGCAGCCAACTACCCGGGACAGCACCCCAAGAGACCCAGTACTTC
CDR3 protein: CASSQLPGTAPQETQYF

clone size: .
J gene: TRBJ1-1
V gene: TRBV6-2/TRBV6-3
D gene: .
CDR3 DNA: TGTGCCAGCAGTTACATCGGCGGTGGTGAAGCTTTCTTT
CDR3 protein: CASSYIGGGEAFF

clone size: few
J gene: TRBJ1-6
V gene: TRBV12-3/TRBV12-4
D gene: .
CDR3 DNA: TGTGCCAGCAGTTTAGAGGTAGGGGGAGGTTACTCACCCCTCCACTTT
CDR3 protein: CASSLEVGGGYSPLHF

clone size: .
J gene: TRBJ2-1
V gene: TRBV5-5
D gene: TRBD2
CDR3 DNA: TGTGCCAGCACCGGACTAGCGGCCCATGAGCAGTTCTTC
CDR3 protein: CASTGLAAHEQFF

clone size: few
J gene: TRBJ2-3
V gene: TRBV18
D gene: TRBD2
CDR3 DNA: TGTGCCAGCTCACCCTTGGCGGGGGAGCCGACAGATACGCAGTATTTT
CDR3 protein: CASSPLAGEPTDTQYF

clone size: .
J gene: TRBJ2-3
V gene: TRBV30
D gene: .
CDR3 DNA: TGTGCCTGGAGTGGGGTCCTACGCATAGGCACAGATACGCAGTATTTT
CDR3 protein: CAWSGVLRIGTDTQYF

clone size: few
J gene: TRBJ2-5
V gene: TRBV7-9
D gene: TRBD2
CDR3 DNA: TGTGCCAGCAGCTTACCGGGGGGAGTGGAGACCCAGTACTTC
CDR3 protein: CASSLPGGVETQYF

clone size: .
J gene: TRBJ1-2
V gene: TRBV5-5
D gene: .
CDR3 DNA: TGTGCCAGCAGCTTGGCTCCAGTCTATGGCTACACCTTC
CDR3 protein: CASSLAPVYGYTF

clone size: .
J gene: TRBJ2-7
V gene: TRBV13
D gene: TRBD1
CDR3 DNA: TGTGCCAGCAGCCCTACAGGGGGCCGAAGCTCCTACGAGCAGTACTTC
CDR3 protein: CASSPTGGRSSYEQYF

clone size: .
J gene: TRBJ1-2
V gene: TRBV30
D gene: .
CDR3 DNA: TGTGCCTGGAGTGTCCGAGGGTATGGCTACACCTTC
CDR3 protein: CAWSVRGYGYTF

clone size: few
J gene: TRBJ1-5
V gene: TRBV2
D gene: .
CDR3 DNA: TGTGCCAGCAGTGAGAATGGGGGGGATAGCAATCAGCCCCAGCATTTT
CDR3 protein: CASSENGGDSNQPQHF

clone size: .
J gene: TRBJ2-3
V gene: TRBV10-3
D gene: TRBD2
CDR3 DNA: TGTGCCATCAGTTCTAGCGGGGGGGCCACAGATACGCAGTATTTT
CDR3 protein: CAISSSGGATDTQYF

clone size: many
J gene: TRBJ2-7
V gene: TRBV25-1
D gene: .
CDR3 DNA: TGTGCCAGCAGTACAGGGAGAAGGAGCTACGAGCAGTACTTC
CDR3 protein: CASSTGRRSYEQYF

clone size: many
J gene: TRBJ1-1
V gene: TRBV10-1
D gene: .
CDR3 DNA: TGCGCCAGCAGTGAAGGAGGAACAAAGGGTGAAGCTTTCTTT
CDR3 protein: CASSEGGTKGEAFF

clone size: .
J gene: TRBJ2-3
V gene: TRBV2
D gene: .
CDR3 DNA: TGTGCCAGCGGTCGGGACCCAGCTTTATTT
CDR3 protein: CASGRDPALF

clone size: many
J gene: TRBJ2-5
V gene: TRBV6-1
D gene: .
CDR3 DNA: TGTGCCAGCAGTGGCTGGGGCCAAGAGACCCAGTACTTC
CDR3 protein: CASSGWGQETQYF

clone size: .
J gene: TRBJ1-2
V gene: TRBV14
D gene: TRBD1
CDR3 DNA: TGTGCCAGCAGCCAAGGACAGGGACGCGGGTATGGCTACACCTTC
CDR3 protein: CASSQGQGRGYGYTF

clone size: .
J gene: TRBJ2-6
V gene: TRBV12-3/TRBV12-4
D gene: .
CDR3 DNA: TGTGCCAGCAGTTTTGTAGAGGTGGCAGGGGCCAACGTCCTGACTTTC
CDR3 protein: CASSFVEVAGANVLTF

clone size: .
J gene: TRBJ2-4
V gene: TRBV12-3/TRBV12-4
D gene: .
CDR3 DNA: TGTGCCAGCAGTTTGATAGCCAAAAACATTCAGTACTTC
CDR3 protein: CASSLIAKNIQYF

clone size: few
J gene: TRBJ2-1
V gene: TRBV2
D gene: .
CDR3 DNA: TGTGCCAGCGACCGAGCCCAAGCCACTGAGCAGTTCTTC
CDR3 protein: CASDRAQATEQFF

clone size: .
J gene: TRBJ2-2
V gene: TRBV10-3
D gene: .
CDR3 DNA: TGTGCCATCAGTGGGGACAAGGTCACCGGGGAGCTGTTTTTT
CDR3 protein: CAISGDKVTGELFF

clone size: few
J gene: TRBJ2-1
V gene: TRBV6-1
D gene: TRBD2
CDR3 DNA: TGTGCCAGCTCGACTAGCTTTTTTTTCGAGCAGTTCTTC
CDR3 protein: CASSTSFFFEQFF

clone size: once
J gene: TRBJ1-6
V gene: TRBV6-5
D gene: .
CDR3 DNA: TGTGCCATTGGCACAGACCAGGGGCGCCATAATTCACCCCTCCACTTT
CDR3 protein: CAIGTDQGRHNSPLHF

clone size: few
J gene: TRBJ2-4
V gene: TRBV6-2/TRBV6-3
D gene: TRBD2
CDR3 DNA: TGTGCCAGCAGACCCCGACTAGCGGGGCTACAGTACTTC
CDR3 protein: CASRPRLAGLQYF

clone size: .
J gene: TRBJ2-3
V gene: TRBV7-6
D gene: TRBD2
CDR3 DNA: TGTGCCAGCAGCGTTAGCGGGGCAAGCACAGATACGCAGTATTTT
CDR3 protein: CASSVSGASTDTQYF

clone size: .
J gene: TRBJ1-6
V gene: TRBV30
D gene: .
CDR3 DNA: TGTGTCTGGAGTGATGGGCCCCTCCACTTT
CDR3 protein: CVWSDGPLHF

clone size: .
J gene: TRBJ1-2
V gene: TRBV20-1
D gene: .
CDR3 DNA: TGCAGTGCTAGTACCATTCGGGGATATGGCTACACCTTC
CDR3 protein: CSASTIRGYGYTF

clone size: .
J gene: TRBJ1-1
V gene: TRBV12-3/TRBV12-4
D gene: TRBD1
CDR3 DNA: TGTGCCAGCAGTGGGACAGGGGTATCGAACACTGAAGCTTTCTTT
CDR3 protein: CASSGTGVSNTEAFF